The 18 T cell receptor beta chains below were found in one sample sequenced in a study of CXCR3 chemokines and chemotherapy response in bladder cancer. One entry per CDR3 protein results from TCRdb running MiXCR on the PCR reads. Of fewer than 3,500 distinct CDR3 sequences detected, around a tenth appear once; the ten largest clones hold roughly 40%. The material was obtained from a patient whose treatment included neoadjuvant chemotherapy. Receptors were obtained from a human donor with bladder cancer that responded to neoadjuvant chemotherapy.

This clonotype was recorded many times. The J gene is TRBJ2-2, the V gene TRBV5-6, with 8 bases identical to TRBD2. Germline CDR1 and CDR2: SGHDT and YYEEEE. J was trimmed by 1 base and V by 2 bases; bases with no gene match: 1. This CDR3 region has 15 residues. CDR3 sequence (DNA): TGTGCCAGCAGCTTTGCGGGAGGGAACACCGGGGAGCTGTTTTTT. Translated, it gives CASSFAGGNTGELFF.

Of note for this clonotype: The likely explanation is a read error, given a far larger clone one base away. The genes are TRBV19 and TRBJ1-3; D not resolved. Germline CDR1 and CDR2: LNHDA and SQIVND (reference sequence). V gave up 9 bases and J gave up 0 bases, with 18 bases separating them. The CDR3 is 16 residues long. In nucleotides, the CDR3 is TGTGCCAGCAGTCAGAGTGGCGGGAGCTCTGGAAACACCATATATTTT. Amino acid sequence: CASSQSGGSSGNTIYF.

The table lists this clonotype with many counts. The chain couples TRBV5-4 to TRBJ1-1, with D uncertain. Trimming shortened V by 2 bases and J by 3 bases, and 11 bases separated the two germline ends. CDR3 size: 14 residues. Germline-derived CDR1 and CDR2 are SGHNT and YYREEE (reference sequence). The CDR3 bases are TGTGCCAGCAGCTTACCGGACGGATACACTGAAGCTTTCTTT. Translating gives CASSLPDGYTEAFF.

This clonotype has ten or more counts. CDR3 coding DNA: TGTGCCAGCAGTCCACCGTGGAGTGGCACTGAAGCTTTCTTT. Amino acids: CASSPPWSGTEAFF. The chain recombines TRBV27 with TRBJ1-1; no clear D. This CDR3 is 14 amino acids long. CDR1 and CDR2 from the germline V gene are MNHEY and SMNVEV (reference sequence). V was pared by 5 bases and J by 4 bases, with 14 bases between.

By share, this clonotype ranks as medium-sized. This chain connects TRBV19 to TRBJ2-1, with 7 bases lining up with TRBD2. CDR3 length: 16 residues. Germline CDR1 is LNHDA and CDR2 is SQIVND (reference sequence). J lost 8 bases, V lost 4 bases, and 14 bases had no gene match. CDR3 coding DNA: TGTGCCAGTAGTAGTCACGGGACTACGGAATGGGATGAGCAGTTCTTC. It is translated as CASSSHGTTEWDEQFF.

Worth noting for this clonotype: Only one base separates this from a far larger clonotype, so it likely reflects a read error. The V and J genes are TRBV7-9 and TRBJ1-1; 8 bases are a match to TRBD1. Germline CDR1 and CDR2: SEHNR and FQNEAQ (reference sequence). There are 12 residues in the CDR3. The trim removed 4 bases at V and 13 bases at J, leaving 8 bases unmatched. This CDR3 reads CASSSLGQGVFF. For the CDR3, the DNA is TGTGCCAGCAGCTCCCTCGGACAGGGCGTTTTCTTT.

This clonotype was counted ten times or more. The chain is built from TRBV20-1 and TRBJ2-2, with a weak D call TRBD2 (5 bases). Germline V lookup: CDR1 DFQATT, CDR2 SNEGSKA (reference sequence). V lost 6 bases to trimming and J lost 6 bases, with 11 bases between them. This CDR3 comprises 12 residues. The CDR3 DNA reads as TGCAGTGCCACACTAGTAGCCGGGGAGCTGTTTTTT. Translated, it gives CSATLVAGELFF.

This clonotype occurred a few times. J is TRBJ1-1 and V is TRBV20-1; 7 nucleotides agree with TRBD1. The CDR3 is 16 residues long. The germline V gene has CDR1 DFQATT and CDR2 SNEGSKA (reference sequence). Losses at the gene ends were 1 base for V and 0 bases for J; bases not matched to a gene: 8. The CDR3 is CSARALGQALNTEAFF. CDR3 nucleotide sequence: TGCAGTGCTAGAGCTCTCGGACAGGCCCTGAACACTGAAGCTTTCTTT.

Remarks on this clonotype: This likely came from a read error, as a far larger clone is one base away. The chain uses TRBV6-1 and TRBJ2-3; tentatively, D is TRBD1 (6 bases). Germline CDR1 MNHNS, CDR2 SASEGT. CDR3 length equals 17 residues. The CDR3 sequence is CASSSRGVSSRTDMQYF. The CDR3 nucleotides are TGTGCCAGCAGCTCCCGTGGTGTAAGTTCGAGGACAGATATGCAGTATTTT.

This clonotype is termed hyperexpanded (1% or more). The chain joins TRBV19 to TRBJ1-2; no firm D call. V gave up 3 bases and J gave up 8 bases, with 10 bases separating them. This CDR3 is 12 amino acids long. Germline V gives CDR1 LNHDA, CDR2 SQIVND (reference sequence). The chain's CDR3 is CASSIAGSGYTF. The CDR3 DNA reads as TGTGCCAGTAGTATCGCAGGTAGCGGCTACACCTTC.

This clonotype is labeled as medium-sized. The chain combines TRBV6-5 with TRBJ1-2, with a tentative D call TRBD1 (6 bases). V lost 4 bases, J lost 8 bases, and 11 bases lay in between. The CDR3 loop spans 12 amino acids. The germline CDR1 and CDR2 sequences are MNHEY and SVGAGI. CDR3 sequence (DNA): TGTGCCAGCAGTTCTCCAGGGGTGGGCTACACCTTC. Translation: CASSSPGVGYTF.

This clonotype has at least ten counts. The rearrangement uses TRBV20-1 and TRBJ1-1; no clear D gene. This CDR3 is 11 amino acids long. CDR1 and CDR2 from the germline V gene are DFQATT and SNEGSKA (reference sequence). Deletions cut 7 bases from V and 6 bases from J, with 12 bases between. CDR3 amino acids: CSGGGFSEAFF. The CDR3 bases are TGCAGTGGGGGAGGGTTTTCTGAAGCTTTCTTT.

This clonotype is labeled medium-sized. In DNA, the CDR3 is TGTGCCAGCAGTTTAGCTCGCGGGAGTGCTACTAGCACAGATACGCAGTATTTT. Protein sequence: CASSLARGSATSTDTQYF. This chain uses TRBV6-2 or TRBV6-3 with TRBJ2-3; 7 bases match TRBD2. The V and J ends lost 4 bases and 0 bases, in that order; junction bases with no gene match: 13. Germline V gene lookup returns CDR1 MNHEY and CDR2 SVGEGT. The CDR3 is made up of 18 amino acids.

In this sample, this clonotype is medium-sized. The rearrangement uses TRBV24-1 and TRBJ1-1; no reliable D call. The CDR3 is 13 residues long. The germline gives CDR1 KGHDR, CDR2 SFDVKD. V gave up 7 bases and J gave up 1 base, with 9 bases separating them. This CDR3 is CATRPDGNTEAFF. The CDR3 DNA is TGTGCCACCAGACCAGACGGGAACACTGAAGCTTTCTTT.

This clonotype is large in the sample. The chain employs TRBV5-6 and TRBJ1-1; D ambiguous. V was cut by 4 bases and J by 6 bases, with 13 bases left in between. The CDR3 extends over 13 amino acids. The germline V gene has CDR1 SGHDT and CDR2 YYEEEE. The CDR3 DNA reads as TGTGCCAGCAGCCCTGAATTTAGGGCTGAAGCTTTCTTT. Protein: CASSPEFRAEAFF.

In this sample, this clonotype turned up many times. The J gene is TRBJ2-5, the V gene TRBV15; D possibly corresponds to TRBD2 (5 bases). V lost 9 bases, J lost 1 base, and 18 bases lay in between. The CDR3 spans 15 residues. The V gene's germline CDR1 is LNHNV and CDR2 YYDKDF (reference sequence). CDR3 protein: CATTRSGKTQETQYF. The CDR3 DNA sequence: TGTGCCACAACAAGGTCGGGAAAGACCCAAGAGACCCAGTACTTC.

This clonotype appeared many times. The genes are TRBV5-6 and TRBJ1-4; the D is unclear. CDR1 SGHDT and CDR2 YYEEEE come from the germline V gene. This CDR3 comprises 15 residues. V was clipped by 1 base and J by 5 bases, with 12 bases between them. CDR3 residues: CASSLRQELNEKLFF. The CDR3 DNA reads as TGTGCCAGCAGCTTGAGGCAGGAACTCAATGAAAAACTGTTTTTT.

This clonotype is medium-sized by share. The J gene is TRBJ2-7, the V gene TRBV10-3, with 7 bases lining up with TRBD2. V gave up 2 bases and J gave up 5 bases; unmatched junction bases: 3. Germline values: CDR1 ENHRY, CDR2 SYGVKD. This CDR3 is 13 amino acids long. The CDR3 here is CAISEPGRDEQYF. CDR3 nucleotides: TGTGCCATCAGTGAGCCAGGGAGGGACGAGCAGTACTTC.